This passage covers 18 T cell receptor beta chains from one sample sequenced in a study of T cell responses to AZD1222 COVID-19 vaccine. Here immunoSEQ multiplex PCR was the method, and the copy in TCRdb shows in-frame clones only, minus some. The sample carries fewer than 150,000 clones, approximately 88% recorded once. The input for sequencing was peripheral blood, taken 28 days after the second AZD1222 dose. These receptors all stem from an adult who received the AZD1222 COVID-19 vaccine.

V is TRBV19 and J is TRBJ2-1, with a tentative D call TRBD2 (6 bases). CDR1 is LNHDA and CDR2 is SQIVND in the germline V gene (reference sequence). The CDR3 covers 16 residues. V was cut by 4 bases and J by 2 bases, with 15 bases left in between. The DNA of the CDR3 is TGTGCCAGTAGTACCTATGGAGGGGCCCCCTACAATGAGCAGTTCTTC. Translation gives CASSTYGGAPYNEQFF.

This CDR3 reads CASSRTGTNGNTIYF. The CDR3 DNA sequence: TGTGCCAGCAGTCGAACCGGGACGAATGGAAACACCATATATTTT. The chain links TRBV7-9 to TRBJ1-3, with D possibly TRBD1 on 5 matching bases. Deletions cut 6 bases from V and 3 bases from J, with 15 bases between. The CDR3 totals 15 residues. Germline V gives CDR1 SEHNR, CDR2 FQNEAQ (reference sequence).

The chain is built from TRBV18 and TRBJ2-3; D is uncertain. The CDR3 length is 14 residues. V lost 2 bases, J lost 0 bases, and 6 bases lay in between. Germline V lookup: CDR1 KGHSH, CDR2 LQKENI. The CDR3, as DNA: TGTGCCAGCTCACCAAGACTCAGCACAGATACGCAGTATTTT. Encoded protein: CASSPRLSTDTQYF. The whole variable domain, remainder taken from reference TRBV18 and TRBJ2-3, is NAGVMQNPRHLVRRRGQEARLRCSPMKGHSHVYWYRQLPEEGLKFMVYLQKENIIDESGMPKERFSAEFPKEGPSILRIQQVVRGDSAAYFCASSPRLSTDTQYFGPGTRLTVL.

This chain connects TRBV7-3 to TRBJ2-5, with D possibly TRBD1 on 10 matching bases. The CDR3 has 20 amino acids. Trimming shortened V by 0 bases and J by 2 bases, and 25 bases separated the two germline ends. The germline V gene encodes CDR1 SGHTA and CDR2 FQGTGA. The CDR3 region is CASSLTPGTGAGGAQETQYF. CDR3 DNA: TGTGCCAGCAGCTTAACCCCCGGGACAGGGGCGGGGGGGGCTCAAGAGACCCAGTACTTC.

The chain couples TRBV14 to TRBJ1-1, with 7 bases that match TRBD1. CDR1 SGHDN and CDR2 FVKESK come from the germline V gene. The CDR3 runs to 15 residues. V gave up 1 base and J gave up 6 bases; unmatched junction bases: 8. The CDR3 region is CASSQAPSGQPEAFF. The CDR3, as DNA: TGTGCCAGCAGCCAAGCCCCCTCGGGACAGCCTGAAGCTTTCTTT.

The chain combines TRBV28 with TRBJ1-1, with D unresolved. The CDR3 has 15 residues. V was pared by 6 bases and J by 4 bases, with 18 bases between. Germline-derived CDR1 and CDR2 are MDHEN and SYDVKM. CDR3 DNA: TGTGCCAGCAGGCCCCCCGGGCGGGGTCGCACTGAAGCTTTCTTT. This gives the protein CASRPPGRGRTEAFF.

The CDR3 nucleotides are TGTGCCAGCAGCCAAGGAAGGACGGGCCCCGCGGATTCCTACGAGCAGTACTTC. Translated, it gives CASSQGRTGPADSYEQYF. This chain connects TRBV3-1 (or the pseudogene TRBV3-2) to TRBJ2-7; D is unresolved. V dropped 1 base and J dropped 1 base, with 20 bases sitting between them. The V gene's germline CDR1 is LGHDT and CDR2 YNNKEL (reference sequence). The CDR3 sequence is 18 residues long.

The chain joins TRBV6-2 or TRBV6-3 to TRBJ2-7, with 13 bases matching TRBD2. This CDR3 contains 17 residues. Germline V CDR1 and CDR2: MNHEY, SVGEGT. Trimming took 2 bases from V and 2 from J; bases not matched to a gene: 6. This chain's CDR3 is CASSYHPTSGGPYEQYF. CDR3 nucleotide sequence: TGTGCCAGCAGTTACCACCCGACTAGCGGGGGGCCCTACGAGCAGTACTTC.

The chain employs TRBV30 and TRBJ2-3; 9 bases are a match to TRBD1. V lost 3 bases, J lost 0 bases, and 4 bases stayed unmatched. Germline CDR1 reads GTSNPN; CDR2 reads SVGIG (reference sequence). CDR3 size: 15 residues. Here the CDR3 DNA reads TGTGCCTGGAGCCTGGGACAGGGAAGCACAGATACGCAGTATTTT. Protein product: CAWSLGQGSTDTQYF.

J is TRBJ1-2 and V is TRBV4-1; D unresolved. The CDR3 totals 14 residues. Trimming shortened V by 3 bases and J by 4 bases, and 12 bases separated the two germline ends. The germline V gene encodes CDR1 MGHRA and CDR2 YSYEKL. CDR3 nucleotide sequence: TGCGCCAGCAGCCAGCAGGAATGGAGCTATGGCTACACCTTC. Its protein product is CASSQQEWSYGYTF.

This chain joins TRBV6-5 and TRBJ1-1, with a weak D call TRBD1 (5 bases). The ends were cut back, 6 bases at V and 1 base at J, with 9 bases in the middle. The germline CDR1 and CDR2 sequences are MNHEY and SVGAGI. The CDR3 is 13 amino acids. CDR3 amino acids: CASSADRNTEAFF. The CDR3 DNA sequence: TGTGCCAGCAGCGCAGACAGGAACACTGAAGCTTTCTTT.

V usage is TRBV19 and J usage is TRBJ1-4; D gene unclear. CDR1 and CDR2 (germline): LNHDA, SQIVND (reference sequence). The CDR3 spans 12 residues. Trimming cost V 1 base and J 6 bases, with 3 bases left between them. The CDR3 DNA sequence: TGTGCCAGTAGTATAGGGGATGAAAAACTGTTTTTT. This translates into CASSIGDEKLFF.

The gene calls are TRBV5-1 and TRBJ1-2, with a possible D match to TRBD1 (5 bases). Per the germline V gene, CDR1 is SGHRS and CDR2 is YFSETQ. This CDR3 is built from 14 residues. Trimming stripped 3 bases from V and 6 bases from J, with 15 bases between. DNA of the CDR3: TGCGCCAGCAGCTCCTTCCAGGGTCCTAATGGCTACACCTTC. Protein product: CASSSFQGPNGYTF.

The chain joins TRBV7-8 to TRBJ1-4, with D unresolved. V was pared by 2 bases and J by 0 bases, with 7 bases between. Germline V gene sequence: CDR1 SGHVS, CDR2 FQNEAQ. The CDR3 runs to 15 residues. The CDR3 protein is CASSLSYTTNEKLFF. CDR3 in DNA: TGTGCCAGCAGCTTAAGTTATACAACTAATGAAAAACTGTTTTTT.

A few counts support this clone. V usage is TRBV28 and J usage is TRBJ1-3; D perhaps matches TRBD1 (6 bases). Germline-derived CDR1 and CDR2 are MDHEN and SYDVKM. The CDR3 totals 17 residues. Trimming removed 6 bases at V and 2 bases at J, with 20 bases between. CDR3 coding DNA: TGTGCCAGCAGATCAAATCAGGGGAATTGGGCTGGAAACACCATATATTTT. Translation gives CASRSNQGNWAGNTIYF.

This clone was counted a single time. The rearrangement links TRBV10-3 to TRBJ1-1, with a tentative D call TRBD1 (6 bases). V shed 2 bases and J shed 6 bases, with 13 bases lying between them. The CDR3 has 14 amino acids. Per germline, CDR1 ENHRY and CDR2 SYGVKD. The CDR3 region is CAISETTGIPEAFF. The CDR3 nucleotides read TGTGCCATCAGTGAGACTACAGGGATCCCTGAAGCTTTCTTT.

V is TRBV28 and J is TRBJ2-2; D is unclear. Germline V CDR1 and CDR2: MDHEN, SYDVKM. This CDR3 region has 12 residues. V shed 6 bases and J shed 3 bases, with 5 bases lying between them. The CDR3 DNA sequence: TGTGCCAGCAGCCCCTACACCGGGGAGCTGTTTTTT. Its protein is CASSPYTGELFF.

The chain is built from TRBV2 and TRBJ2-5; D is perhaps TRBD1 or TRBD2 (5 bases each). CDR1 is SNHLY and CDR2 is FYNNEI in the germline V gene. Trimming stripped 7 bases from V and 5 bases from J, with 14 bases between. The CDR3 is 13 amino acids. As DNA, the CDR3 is TGTGCCAGCACTCTAGGGACCCGGGAGACCCAGTACTTC. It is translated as CASTLGTRETQYF.